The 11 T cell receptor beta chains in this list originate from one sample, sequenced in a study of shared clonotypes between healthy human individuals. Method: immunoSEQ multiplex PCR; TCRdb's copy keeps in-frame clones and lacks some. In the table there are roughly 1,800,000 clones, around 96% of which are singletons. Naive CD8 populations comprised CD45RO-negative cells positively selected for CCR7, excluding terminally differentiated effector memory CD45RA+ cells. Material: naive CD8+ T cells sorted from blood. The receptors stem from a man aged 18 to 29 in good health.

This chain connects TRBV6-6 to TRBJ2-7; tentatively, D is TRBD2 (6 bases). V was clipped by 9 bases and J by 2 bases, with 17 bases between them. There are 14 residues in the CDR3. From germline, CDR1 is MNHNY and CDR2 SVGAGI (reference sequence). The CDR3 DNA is TGTGCCAGTATTCGGGACTCCGACACCTACGAGCAGTACTTC. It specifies CASIRDSDTYEQYF.

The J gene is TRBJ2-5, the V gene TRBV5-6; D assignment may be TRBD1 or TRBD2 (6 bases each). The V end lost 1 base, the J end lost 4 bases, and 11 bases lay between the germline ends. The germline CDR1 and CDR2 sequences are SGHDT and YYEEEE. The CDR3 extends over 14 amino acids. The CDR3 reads CASSLRGRSETQYF. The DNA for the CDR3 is TGTGCCAGCAGCTTGAGGGGGAGGTCAGAGACCCAGTACTTC.

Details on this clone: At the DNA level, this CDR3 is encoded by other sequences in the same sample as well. CDR3 amino acids: CASSLQGQGEKLFF. The CDR3 nucleotides are TGCGCCAGCAGCTTACAGGGCCAGGGTGAAAAACTGTTTTTT. This chain links TRBV5-1 with TRBJ1-4; D is possibly TRBD1 (6 bases). This CDR3 is built from 14 residues. V was clipped by 2 bases and J by 7 bases, with 12 bases between them. Per germline, CDR1 SGHRS and CDR2 YFSETQ. Filled out from reference TRBV5-1 and TRBJ1-4, the complete variable domain reads KAGVTQTPRYLIKTRGQQVTLSCSPISGHRSVSWYQQTPGQGLQFLFEYFSETQRNKGNFPGRFSGRQFSNSRSEMNVSTLELGDSALYLCASSLQGQGEKLFFGSGTQLSVL.

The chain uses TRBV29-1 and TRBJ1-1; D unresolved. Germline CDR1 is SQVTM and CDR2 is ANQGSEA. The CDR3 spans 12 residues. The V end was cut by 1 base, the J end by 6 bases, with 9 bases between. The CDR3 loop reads CSVEVGQPEAFF. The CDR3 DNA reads TGCAGCGTTGAAGTCGGGCAGCCTGAAGCTTTCTTT.

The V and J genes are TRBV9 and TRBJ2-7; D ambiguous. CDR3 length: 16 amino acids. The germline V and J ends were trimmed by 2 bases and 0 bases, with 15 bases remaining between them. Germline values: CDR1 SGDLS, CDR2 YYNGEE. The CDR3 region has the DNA TGTGCCAGCAGCGTCGCAGGAGATTCAGACTCCTACGAGCAGTACTTC. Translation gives CASSVAGDSDSYEQYF. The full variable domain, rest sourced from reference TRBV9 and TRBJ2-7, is DSGVTQTPKHLITATGQRVTLRCSPRSGDLSVYWYQQSLDQGLQFLIQYYNGEERAKGNILERFSAQQFPDLHSELNLSSLELGDSALYFCASSVAGDSDSYEQYFGPGTRLTVT.

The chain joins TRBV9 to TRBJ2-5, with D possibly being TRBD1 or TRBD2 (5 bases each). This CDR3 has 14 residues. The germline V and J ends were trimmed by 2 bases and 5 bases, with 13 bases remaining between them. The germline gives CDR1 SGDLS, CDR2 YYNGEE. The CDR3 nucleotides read TGTGCCAGCAGCGTGGGGGTCTTCGCCGAGACCCAGTACTTC. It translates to CASSVGVFAETQYF.

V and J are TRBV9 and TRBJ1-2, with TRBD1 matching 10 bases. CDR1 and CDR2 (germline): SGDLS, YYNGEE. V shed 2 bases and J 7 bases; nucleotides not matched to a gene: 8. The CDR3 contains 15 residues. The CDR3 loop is CASSVFPGTGAGYTF. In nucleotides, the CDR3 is TGTGCCAGCAGCGTTTTTCCCGGGACAGGGGCTGGCTACACCTTC.

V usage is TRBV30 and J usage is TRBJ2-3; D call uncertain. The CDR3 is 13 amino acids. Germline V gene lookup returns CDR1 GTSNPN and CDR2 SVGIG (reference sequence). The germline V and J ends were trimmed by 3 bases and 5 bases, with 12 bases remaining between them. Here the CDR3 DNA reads TGTGCCTGGAGAGGCAACTCGGGAGATACGCAGTATTTT. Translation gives CAWRGNSGDTQYF.

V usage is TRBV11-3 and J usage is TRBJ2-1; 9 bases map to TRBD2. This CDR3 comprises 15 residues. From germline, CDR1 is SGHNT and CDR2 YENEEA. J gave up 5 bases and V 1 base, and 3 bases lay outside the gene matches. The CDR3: CASSLALAGHNEQFF. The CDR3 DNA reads TGTGCCAGCAGCTTAGCGCTAGCGGGACACAATGAGCAGTTCTTC.

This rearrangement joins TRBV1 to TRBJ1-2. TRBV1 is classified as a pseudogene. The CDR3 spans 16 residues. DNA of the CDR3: TGCACCAGCAGGGCCCATTGTGTGCGAAAGACCTATGGCTACACCTTC. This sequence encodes CTSRAHCVRKTYGYTF.

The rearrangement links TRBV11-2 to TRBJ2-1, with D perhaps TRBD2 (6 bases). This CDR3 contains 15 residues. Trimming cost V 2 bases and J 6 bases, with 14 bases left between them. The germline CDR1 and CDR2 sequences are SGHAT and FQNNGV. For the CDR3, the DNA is TGTGCCAGCAGCTTATATCCGGGAGCGTCCAATGAGCAGTTCTTC. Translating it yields CASSLYPGASNEQFF.